This TCR beta chain was obtained from a study of shared clonotypes between healthy human individuals. Turning to this clone: As yet, its antigen is unknown.

CD4+ cell separation produced CD45RA+ naive and CD45RA-negative memory subsets. Libraries were prepared by immunoSEQ multiplex PCR; TCRdb keeps only in-frame clonotypes and omits some of them. The sample has over 850,000 clones, 75% to 80% seen once. Study-wide results and limits: The sharing of 5% to 6.5% of naive CD4 clonotypes was seen across several donors. Naive subsets generally had larger estimated richness than memory subsets.

The source material was memory CD4+ T cells from PBMCs. The subset denotes: CD45RA-negative fraction. The clonotype comes from a man younger than 30 in good health. Some clones in this sample may be carry-over from other donors' samples.

CDR3 DNA sequence: TGTGCCAGCAGCTTAAGGATGGGGGCGAACACAGATACGCAGTATTTT. Translating gives CASSLRMGANTDTQYF. The rearrangement uses TRBV7-3 and TRBJ2-3, with TRBD1 as a possible D gene (6 bases). The CDR3 length is 16 residues. V lost 1 base, J lost 2 bases, and 13 bases lay in between. Germline CDR1 SGHTA, CDR2 FQGTGA.